This entry concerns a single TCR beta chain. The CDR3 is 15 residues long. Trimming at V came to 6 bases and at J to 7 bases, leaving 15 bases not matched to a gene. Germline values: CDR1 MNHEY, CDR2 SVGAGI. The data belong to a study of blood T cell repertoires in COVID-19. The wider study: COVID-19 samples, acute and convalescent, were from the United States, Italy and Spain. Sources were T cells, B-cell-depleted T cells, or PBMCs; the material itself was cDNA or gDNA.

Methods used by the authors: Scientists estimated how many nucleated cells there were by amplifying reference gene primers. The table came from immunoSEQ multiplex PCR; TCRdb's copy has only in-frame clones and leaves some out. The V and J calls and clone size are taken from that table; D and trimming were inferred from the DNA. Among roughly 200,000 clones listed, roughly 86% were seen once. The clonotype was recovered from a man in his sixties with acute or convalescent COVID-19. The rearrangement joins TRBV6-5 to TRBJ2-7; TRBD1 agrees at 7 bases. Material for sequencing was peripheral blood. Here the CDR3 reads CASSASGTASREQYF. The DNA of the CDR3 is TGTGCCAGCAGCGCATCCGGGACAGCCTCGCGGGAGCAGTACTTC.